These 20 T cell receptor beta chains came from one sample sequenced in a study of OX40 agonist ivuxolimab in advanced cancers. Assay: immunoSEQ multiplex PCR; the TCRdb copy retains only in-frame clones and omits some. The table records roughly 86,000 clones, 92% of them present only once. The source was CD4+ or CD8+ T cells sorted from blood, collected in a trial of the OX40 agonist ivuxolimab. All receptors derive from an adult with an advanced solid tumor such as melanoma, head and neck, liver or kidney cancer.

This chain connects TRBV9 to TRBJ2-1; 7 bases are shared with TRBD1. The CDR3 spans 16 residues. Germline CDR1 is SGDLS and CDR2 is YYNGEE. J lost 4 bases, V lost 0 bases, and 7 bases had no gene match. This CDR3 is CASSVGGTVNYNEQFF. The CDR3 region has the DNA TGTGCCAGCAGCGTAGGTGGGACAGTAAATTACAATGAGCAGTTCTTC.

The CDR3 DNA reads as TGTGCCAGCAGTCCCGCCGGGACAGGGGAATCACCCCTCCACTTT. It translates to CASSPAGTGESPLHF. This chain joins TRBV7-9 and TRBJ1-6; TRBD1 matches 10 bases. The V gene end was trimmed by 6 bases and the J gene end by 10 bases; junction bases not matched to a gene: 9. The CDR3 spans 15 residues. Germline V gene lookup returns CDR1 SEHNR and CDR2 FQNEAQ (reference sequence).

The CDR3 here is CASRWDSLNTEAFF. The CDR3 bases are TGTGCCAGCAGGTGGGACAGTCTGAACACTGAAGCTTTCTTT. The chain joins TRBV6-1 to TRBJ1-1; 7 bases agree with TRBD1. Per germline, CDR1 MNHNS and CDR2 SASEGT. The CDR3 consists of 14 residues. J lost 0 bases, V lost 6 bases, and 4 bases had no gene match.

This clone was seen only once. This sequence joins TRBV2 and TRBJ2-2; unclear D gene. The CDR3 spans 14 residues. Per germline, CDR1 SNHLY and CDR2 FYNNEI. V lost 4 bases and J lost 4, with 10 bases in between. In DNA form, the CDR3 reads TGTGCCAGCAGTGGCCGAGGCCGCACCGGGGAGCTGTTTTTT. Translated: CASSGRGRTGELFF.

The genes are TRBV19 and TRBJ1-2, with a tentative D call TRBD1 (5 bases). The germline gives CDR1 LNHDA, CDR2 SQIVND (reference sequence). V gave up 8 bases and J gave up 7 bases, with 14 bases separating them. The CDR3 is 12 residues long. Written as DNA, the CDR3 is TGTGCCAGTGGGTCCAGGGCGCGTGGCTACACCTTC. This translates into CASGSRARGYTF.

The rearrangement links TRBV20-1 to TRBJ2-7; D uncertain. The V end lost 5 bases, the J end lost 6 bases, and 8 bases lay between the germline ends. There are 10 residues in the CDR3. Looked up from germline, CDR1 is DFQATT and CDR2 is SNEGSKA (reference sequence). The CDR3 sequence is CSAFIGEQYF. CDR3 sequence (DNA): TGCAGTGCTTTTATAGGCGAGCAGTACTTC.

The chain combines TRBV6-5 with TRBJ1-1, with 7 positions matching TRBD1. This CDR3 contains 15 residues. In germline, CDR1 is MNHEY, CDR2 SVGAGI. J was trimmed by 5 bases and V by 2 bases; bases with no gene match: 8. DNA of the CDR3: TGTGCCAGCAGTTACCGGGCAGGGGGAAGAACTGAAGCTTTCTTT. Translation gives CASSYRAGGRTEAFF.

The chain employs TRBV18 and TRBJ1-4, with unresolved D. V lost 3 bases and J lost 0, with 20 bases in between. This CDR3 region has 19 residues. The germline V gene encodes CDR1 KGHSH and CDR2 LQKENI. The CDR3 nucleotides read TGTGCCAGCTCACCTAAGTCGGGGAGTGGGTCGGCAACTAATGAAAAACTGTTTTTT. Protein: CASSPKSGSGSATNEKLFF.

This clone appeared once. The chain uses TRBV5-6 and TRBJ2-5, with D unclear. Per germline, CDR1 SGHDT and CDR2 YYEEEE. V was shortened by 4 bases and J by 5 bases, with 6 bases between the two germline ends. The length of the CDR3 is 11 residues. CDR3 protein: CASSRGETQYF. The CDR3 nucleotides are TGTGCCAGCAGCCGTGGGGAGACCCAGTACTTC.

This clone was counted a single time. At one end, the junction sequence differs from germline, possibly due to a read error. This chain joins TRBV6-1 and TRBJ1-5; 7 nucleotides agree with TRBD1. The V gene's germline CDR1 is MNHNS and CDR2 SASEGT. CDR3 length: 15 residues. This chain's CDR3 is CASTQLGQSNQPRHF. The CDR3 region has the DNA TGTGCCAGCACCCAATTGGGACAGAGCAATCAGCCCCGGCATTTT.

This clone was observed a single time. V is TRBV11-2 and J is TRBJ2-1; TRBD2 aligns across 9 bases. In germline, CDR1 is SGHAT, CDR2 FQNNGV. Losses at the gene ends were 6 bases for V and 6 bases for J; bases not matched to a gene: 3. The CDR3 is 13 amino acids. The CDR3 here is CASRRSGGNEQFF. The CDR3 DNA reads TGTGCCAGCAGGCGTAGCGGGGGCAATGAGCAGTTCTTC.

This sequence joins TRBV27 and TRBJ1-1; D is unclear. Trimming pared 6 bases from V and 2 bases from J, leaving 10 bases between. The CDR3 runs 13 residues. The germline V gene encodes CDR1 MNHEY and CDR2 SMNVEV (reference sequence). This CDR3 reads CASSRSTNTEAFF. DNA of the CDR3: TGTGCCAGCAGCCGCTCTACCAACACTGAAGCTTTCTTT.

This sequence joins TRBV5-4 and TRBJ1-1, with 8 bases matching TRBD1. This CDR3 spans 15 amino acids. CDR1 and CDR2 (germline): SGHNT, YYREEE (reference sequence). V was clipped by 4 bases and J by 0 bases; unmatched bases: 5. CDR3 sequence reads: CASSRPTGVNTEAFF. The CDR3, as DNA: TGTGCCAGCAGCCGACCGACAGGGGTGAACACTGAAGCTTTCTTT.

The V and J genes are TRBV5-1 and TRBJ2-7; a weak D match, TRBD1 (7 bases). Germline CDR1 reads SGHRS; CDR2 reads YFSETQ. Trimming removed 3 bases at V and 6 bases at J, with 19 bases between. This CDR3 contains 15 residues. CDR3 bases: TGCGCCAGCAGCTGGGGCGGGACAGACTGGGGCGAGCAGTACTTC. The encoded protein is CASSWGGTDWGEQYF.

The chain uses TRBV30 and TRBJ1-5; no reliable D call. CDR3 size: 14 residues. V gave up 0 bases and J gave up 3 bases, with 9 bases separating them. Germline CDR1 GTSNPN, CDR2 SVGIG (reference sequence). CDR3 loop: CAWSVAPNNQPQHF. The CDR3 DNA reads TGTGCCTGGAGTGTAGCACCGAACAATCAGCCCCAGCATTTT.

This clone was detected once. The genes are TRBV18 and TRBJ2-5; 9 bases align to TRBD1. Losses at the gene ends were 3 bases for V and 5 bases for J; bases not matched to a gene: 7. The germline V gene has CDR1 KGHSH and CDR2 LQKENI. This CDR3 has 15 residues. The CDR3 region has the DNA TGTGCCAGCTCACCCTCACAGGGGGCGATGGAGACCCAGTACTTC. This codes for CASSPSQGAMETQYF.

The V and J genes are TRBV6-5 and TRBJ2-1; TRBD2 agrees at 7 bases. With 2 bases clipped from V and 10 bases from J, the junction kept 11 bases outside the gene matches. This CDR3 has 15 residues. CDR1 is MNHEY, CDR2 SVGAGI, per germline. Written as DNA, the CDR3 is TGTGCCAGCAGTTACGAACGGGGGGTTCCTCGGGAGCAGTTCTTC. It codes for CASSYERGVPREQFF.

The CDR3 here is CASSRHDRDEQFF. CDR3 DNA: TGTGCCAGCAGCCGCCACGACAGGGATGAGCAGTTCTTC. The chain combines TRBV7-8 with TRBJ2-1; 7 bases align to TRBD1. Trimming removed 5 bases from V and 8 bases from J; junction bases left unmatched: 6. The CDR3 sequence is 13 residues long. Germline CDR1 is SGHVS and CDR2 is FQNEAQ. Looking up the rest from reference TRBV7-8 and TRBJ2-1 gives the full variable domain: GAGVSQSPRYKVAKRGQDVALRCDPISGHVSLFWYQQALGQGPEFLTYFQNEAQLDKSGLPSDRFFAERPEGSVSTLKIQRTQQEDSAVYLCASSRHDRDEQFFGPGTRLTVL.

The J gene is TRBJ2-1, the V gene TRBV11-2; 9 nucleotides align to TRBD2. This CDR3 region has 14 residues. Per the germline V gene, CDR1 is SGHAT and CDR2 is FQNNGV. The V segment lost 3 bases and the J segment 9 bases; nucleotides outside the gene matches: 6. The CDR3 DNA reads as TGTGCCAGCAGCTTTCTGGCGGGGGGGGTTGAGCAGTTCTTC. Protein product: CASSFLAGGVEQFF.

The chain carries TRBV5-1 and TRBJ2-5; D call uncertain. CDR1 and CDR2 from the germline V gene are SGHRS and YFSETQ. The CDR3 length is 15 residues. Trimming took off 0 bases at V and 1 base at J, with 10 bases between the two ends. CDR3: CASSLARGFQETQYF. The DNA for the CDR3 is TGCGCCAGCAGCTTGGCCCGCGGATTCCAAGAGACCCAGTACTTC. Full variable domain (missing parts from reference TRBV5-1 and TRBJ2-5): KAGVTQTPRYLIKTRGQQVTLSCSPISGHRSVSWYQQTPGQGLQFLFEYFSETQRNKGNFPGRFSGRQFSNSRSEMNVSTLELGDSALYLCASSLARGFQETQYFGPGTRLLVL.